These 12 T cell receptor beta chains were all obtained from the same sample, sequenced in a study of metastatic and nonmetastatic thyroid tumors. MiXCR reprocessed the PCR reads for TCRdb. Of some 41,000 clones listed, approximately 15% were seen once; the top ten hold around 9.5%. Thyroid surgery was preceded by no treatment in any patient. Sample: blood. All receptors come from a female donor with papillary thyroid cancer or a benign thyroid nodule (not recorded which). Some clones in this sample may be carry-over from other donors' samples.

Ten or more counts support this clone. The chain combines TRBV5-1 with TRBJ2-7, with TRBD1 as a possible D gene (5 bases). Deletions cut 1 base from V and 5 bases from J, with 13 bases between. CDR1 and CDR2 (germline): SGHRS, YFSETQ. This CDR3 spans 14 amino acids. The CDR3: CASSLRGWGDEQYF. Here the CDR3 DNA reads TGCGCCAGCAGCTTGAGGGGTTGGGGTGACGAGCAGTACTTC.

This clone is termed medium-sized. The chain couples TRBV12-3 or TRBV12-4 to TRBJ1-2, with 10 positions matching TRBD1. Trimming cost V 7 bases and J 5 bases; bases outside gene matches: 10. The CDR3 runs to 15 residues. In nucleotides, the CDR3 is TGTGCCAGCACCGGTGGGACAGGGGTTGGATATGGCTACACCTTC. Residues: CASTGGTGVGYGYTF.

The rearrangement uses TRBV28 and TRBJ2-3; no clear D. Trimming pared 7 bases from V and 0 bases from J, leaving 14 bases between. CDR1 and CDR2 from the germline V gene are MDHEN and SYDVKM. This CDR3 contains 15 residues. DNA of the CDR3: TGTGCCAGCAAGGAAACCAGAGAGAGCACAGATACGCAGTATTTT. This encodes CASKETRESTDTQYF.

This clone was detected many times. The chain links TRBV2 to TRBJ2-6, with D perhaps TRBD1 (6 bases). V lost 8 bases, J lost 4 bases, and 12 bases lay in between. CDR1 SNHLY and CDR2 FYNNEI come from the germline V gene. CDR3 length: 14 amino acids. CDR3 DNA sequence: TGTGCCAGCGCCCGGGACACCGGGGCCAACGTCCTGACTTTC. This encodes CASARDTGANVLTF.

CDR3 DNA: TGTGCCAGCAGGTTTGTTATAGGAGACCAAGAGACCCAGTACTTC. It yields the protein CASRFVIGDQETQYF. The gene calls are TRBV28 and TRBJ2-5, with D uncertain. Trimming took 6 bases from V and 0 from J, leaving 14 bases between them. This CDR3 is built from 15 residues. Germline V lookup: CDR1 MDHEN, CDR2 SYDVKM.

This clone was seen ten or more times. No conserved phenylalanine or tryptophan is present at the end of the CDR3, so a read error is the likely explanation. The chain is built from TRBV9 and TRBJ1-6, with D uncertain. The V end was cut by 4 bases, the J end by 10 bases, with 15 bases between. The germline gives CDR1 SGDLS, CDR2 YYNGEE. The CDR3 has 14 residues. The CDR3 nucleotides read TGTGCCAGCAGCTCAAAGGTGATCAGCTCACCCCTCCACTCT. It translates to CASSSKVISSPLHS.

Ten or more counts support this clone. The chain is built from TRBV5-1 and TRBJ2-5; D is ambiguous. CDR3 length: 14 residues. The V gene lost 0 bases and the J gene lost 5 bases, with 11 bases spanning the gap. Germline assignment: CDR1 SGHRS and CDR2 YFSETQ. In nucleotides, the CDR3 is TGCGCCAGCAGCTTGGGGGGTAGTCGTGAGACCCAGTACTTC. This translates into CASSLGGSRETQYF.

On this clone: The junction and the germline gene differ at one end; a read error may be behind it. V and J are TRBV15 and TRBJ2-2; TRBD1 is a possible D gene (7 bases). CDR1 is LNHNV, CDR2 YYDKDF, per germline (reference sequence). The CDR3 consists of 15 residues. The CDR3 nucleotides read TGTGCCACCAGCAGAGCGACAGGGTTTTGCGGGGATCTGTTTTTT. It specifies CATSRATGFCGDLFF. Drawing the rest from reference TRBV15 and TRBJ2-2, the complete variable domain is DAMVIQNPRYQVTQFGKPVTLSCSQTLNHNVMYWYQQKSSQAPKLLFHYYDKDFNNEADTPDNFQSRRPNTSFCFLDIRSPGLGDTAMYLCATSRATGFCGDLFFGEGSRLTVL.

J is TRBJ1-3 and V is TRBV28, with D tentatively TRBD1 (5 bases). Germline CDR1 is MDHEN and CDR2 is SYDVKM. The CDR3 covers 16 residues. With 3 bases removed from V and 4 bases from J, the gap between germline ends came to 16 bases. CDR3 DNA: TGTGCCAGCAGTTTTAGGGGAGGGTACTCCGGAAACACCATATATTTT. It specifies CASSFRGGYSGNTIYF. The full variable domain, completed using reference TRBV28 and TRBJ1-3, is DVKVTQSSRYLVKRTGEKVFLECVQDMDHENMFWYRQDPGLGLRLIYFSYDVKMKEKGDIPEGYSVSREKKERFSLILESASTNQTSMYLCASSFRGGYSGNTIYFGEGSWLTVV.

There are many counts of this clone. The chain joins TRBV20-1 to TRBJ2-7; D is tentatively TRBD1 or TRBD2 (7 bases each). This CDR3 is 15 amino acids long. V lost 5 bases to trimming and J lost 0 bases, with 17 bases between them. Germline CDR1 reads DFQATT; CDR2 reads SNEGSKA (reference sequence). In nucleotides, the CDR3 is TGCAGTGCTGAGCGGGACAGCTTAACCTCCTACGAGCAGTACTTC. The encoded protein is CSAERDSLTSYEQYF.

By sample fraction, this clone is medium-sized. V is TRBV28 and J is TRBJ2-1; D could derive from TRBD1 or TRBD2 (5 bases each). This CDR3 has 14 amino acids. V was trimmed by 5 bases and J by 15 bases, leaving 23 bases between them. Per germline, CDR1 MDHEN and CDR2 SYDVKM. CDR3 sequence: CASSPRTGTYPTFF. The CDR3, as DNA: TGTGCCAGCAGTCCTCGGACGGGGACCTACCCCACGTTCTTC.

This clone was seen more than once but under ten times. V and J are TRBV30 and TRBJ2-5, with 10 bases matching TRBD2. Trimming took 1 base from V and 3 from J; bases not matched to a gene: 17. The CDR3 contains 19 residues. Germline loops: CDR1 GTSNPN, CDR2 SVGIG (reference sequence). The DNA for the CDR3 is TGTGCCTGGAGTGAGCAGAGAAGCGGGAGGGCCAGGAGGGAAGAGACCCAGTACTTC. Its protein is CAWSEQRSGRARREETQYF.